Reported below is one TCR beta chain. This record belongs to a study of blood T cell repertoires in COVID-19. Study-level background: Some COVID-19 samples were acute and others convalescent; all came from the United States, Italy and Spain. T cells, B-cell-depleted T cells, or PBMCs supplied cDNA or gDNA.

As processed by the authors: Cell counts per sample came from amplifying reference gene primers. Libraries were prepared by immunoSEQ multiplex PCR; TCRdb keeps only in-frame clonotypes and omits some of them. The DNA was the basis for D and trimming; V, J and clone size are from that table. The table lists roughly 23,000 clones, roughly 91% of them singletons, with 25% to 30% in the top ten. While infection was still active, Seattle patients were enrolled and then followed longitudinally. The TCR originated in a man in his sixties or seventies with COVID-19, enrolled during active disease. Sequenced material: peripheral blood.

The CDR3 here is CASSRTGMWETQYF. The CDR3 region has the DNA TGTGCCAGCTCACGAACAGGGATGTGGGAGACCCAGTACTTC. The chain recombines TRBV18 with TRBJ2-5, with D possibly being TRBD1 (6 bases). CDR1 KGHSH and CDR2 LQKENI come from the germline V gene. The CDR3 loop spans 14 amino acids. Trimming took off 4 bases at V and 5 bases at J, with 14 bases between the two ends.